This T cell receptor (beta chain) was identified during a study of spatial heterogeneity in lung cancer. TCRdb redid the calling of the 5' RACE reads with MiXCR, one entry per CDR3 protein. The sample lists 49,000 or so distinct CDR3 sequences, about 10% occurring once. V was shortened by 0 bases and J by 1 base, with 10 bases between the two germline ends. The germline CDR1 and CDR2 sequences are DFQATT and SNEGSKA (reference sequence). The length of the CDR3 is 15 residues. The time point was: sample taken at primary tumor resection. Whole RNA was taken from tumor, nontumor lung or frozen PBMC; it was then sequenced unsorted.

This clonotype was sampled from a female donor with early-stage non-small cell lung cancer. V usage is TRBV20-1 and J usage is TRBJ2-1, with D hard to call. Sequenced material: PBMCs, taken at surgery. CDR3 bases: TGCAGTGCTAGAGACGCCCTTGGATCCTACAATGAGCAGTTCTTC. The encoded protein is CSARDALGSYNEQFF.